This entry describes one TCR beta chain. Some clones are missing from TCRdb's copy, which holds only in-frame ones; the method was immunoSEQ multiplex PCR. The top ten clones hold 9.5% to 14% of a sample with around 130,000 clones, around 81% of them seen once. This specimen comes from a study of blood T cell repertoires in COVID-19. About the research overall: PBMCs, B-cell-depleted T cells, or T cells were the source of the cDNA or gDNA that made up the material.

The CDR3 has 15 residues. The trim removed 6 bases at V and 6 bases at J, leaving 11 bases unmatched. Germline CDR1 and CDR2: MNHEY and SMNVEV (reference sequence). The rearrangement joins TRBV27 to TRBJ1-5; TRBD1 matches at 7 bases. This clonotype was sampled from a human donor in a cohort sampled during active COVID-19. Sequences were obtained from peripheral blood. The CDR3 region is CASSFRQGKGQPQHF. CDR3 bases: TGTGCCAGCAGCTTTCGACAGGGAAAGGGTCAGCCCCAGCATTTT.